The 10 T cell receptor beta chains below all came from one sample that was sequenced in a study of CD8 T cells in Susac syndrome. RNA was extracted with the RNeasy kit, and a quantity of about 0.45 to 1 ug was reverse transcribed using random hexamers. From the immunoSEQ multiplex PCR reads, TCRdb called clonotypes with MiXCR, one entry per CDR3 protein. The sample holds some 200,000 distinct CDR3 sequences; 95% are singletons and the top ten take approximately 0.1%. The sequenced sample consisted of CD4+ T cells from PBMCs. The receptors stem from a human donor with Susac syndrome.

V and J are TRBV20-1 and TRBJ2-1; 8 positions match TRBD1. The trim removed 0 bases at V and 4 bases at J, leaving 14 bases unmatched. Germline assignment: CDR1 DFQATT and CDR2 SNEGSKA (reference sequence). The CDR3 is made up of 18 amino acids. The CDR3 DNA follows: TGCAGTGCTAGAGACGACTCTATTGGACAGGGATGGTACAATGAGCAGTTCTTC. It specifies CSARDDSIGQGWYNEQFF.

The genes are TRBV7-2 and TRBJ2-1, with D perhaps matching TRBD1 or TRBD2 (5 bases each). CDR1 is SGHTA and CDR2 is FQGNSA in the germline V gene. Trimming removed 7 bases at V and 6 bases at J, with 19 bases between. There are 15 residues in the CDR3. In nucleotides, the CDR3 is TGTGCCAGCACGAGGGGTCCTAGCCCCACCAATGAGCAGTTCTTC. Encoded protein: CASTRGPSPTNEQFF.

This clonotype was recorded once. This sequence joins TRBV2 and TRBJ2-7; a weak D match, TRBD1 (6 bases). The CDR3 totals 13 residues. V was clipped by 10 bases and J by 2 bases, with 15 bases between them. Germline CDR1 is SNHLY and CDR2 is FYNNEI. The CDR3 DNA sequence: TGTGCCACTCCGGACAGTCCCCCCTACGAGCAGTACTTC. Its protein is CATPDSPPYEQYF.

V usage is TRBV19 and J usage is TRBJ1-5, with 7 positions matching TRBD1. Germline CDR1 LNHDA, CDR2 SQIVND (reference sequence). Trimming took 6 bases from V and 4 from J; bases not matched to a gene: 6. The CDR3 has 14 amino acids. CDR3 sequence: CASRKDRSNQPQHF. The CDR3 nucleotides are TGTGCCAGTAGAAAGGACAGGTCGAATCAGCCCCAGCATTTT.

This clonotype appeared once. This chain joins TRBV12-3 or TRBV12-4 and TRBJ2-4; 7 bases agree with TRBD1. The CDR3 runs to 16 residues. V was clipped by 5 bases and J by 0 bases; unmatched bases: 7. The CDR3 reads CASSPGQRIAKNIQYF. CDR3 DNA sequence: TGTGCCAGCAGTCCGGGACAGCGAATAGCCAAAAACATTCAGTACTTC.

The chain employs TRBV15 and TRBJ1-4; D remains ambiguous. This CDR3 has 16 amino acids. The germline V gene has CDR1 LNHNV and CDR2 YYDKDF (reference sequence). V was clipped by 5 bases and J by 8 bases, with 21 bases between them. The CDR3 here is CATSSPATMSGEKLFF. The CDR3 DNA follows: TGTGCCACCAGCTCCCCCGCGACGATGTCTGGGGAAAAACTGTTTTTT.

This chain joins TRBV7-6 and TRBJ2-3, with a weak D call TRBD2 (5 bases). The V gene's germline CDR1 is SGHVS and CDR2 FNYEAQ. V shed 4 bases and J shed 6 bases, with 14 bases lying between them. The CDR3 sequence is 14 residues long. CDR3 residues: CASSSEIRGDTQYF. The DNA for the CDR3 is TGTGCCAGCAGCTCCGAGATCCGCGGGGATACGCAGTATTTT.

The rearrangement joins TRBV7-9 to TRBJ2-4, with D perhaps TRBD2 (5 bases). V gave up 7 bases and J gave up 5 bases, with 9 bases separating them. Per the germline V gene, CDR1 is SEHNR and CDR2 is FQNEAQ (reference sequence). The CDR3 is 12 amino acids. Written as DNA, the CDR3 is TGTGCCAGCATGAGGGCACAAAACATTCAGTACTTC. Translated: CASMRAQNIQYF.

A note on this clonotype: Sequence at one end of the junction differs from germline and may be a read error. The V and J genes are TRBV20-1 and TRBJ2-3, with 13 bases identical to TRBD2. This CDR3 comprises 16 residues. Germline V gene lookup returns CDR1 DFQATT and CDR2 SNEGSKA (reference sequence). The CDR3: CSAREEKGLAGVTQYF. Written as DNA, the CDR3 is TGCAGTGCGAGAGAGGAGAAAGGACTAGCGGGGGTGACGCAGTATTTT.

This chain links TRBV5-6 with TRBJ1-5, with 7 nucleotides matching TRBD1. The CDR3 sequence is 14 residues long. V lost 5 bases and J lost 11; bases outside the gene matches: 13. Germline values: CDR1 SGHDT, CDR2 YYEEEE. The CDR3 bases are TGTGCCAGCAGTCCTGGACCGGGACAGAAGGCCCAGCATTTT. Translating it yields CASSPGPGQKAQHF.